The 15 T cell receptor beta chains reported below all come from one sample, sequenced in a study of T cell changes during pregnancy in multiple sclerosis. The data were produced by immunoSEQ multiplex PCR, yet TCRdb's version contains in-frame clones alone and is incomplete. The profile covers about 59,000 clones, with about 93% appearing a single time and 2.8% taken by the ten largest. The input for sequencing was peripheral blood, taken in the third trimester of pregnancy. The receptors here all came from a female donor in good health, enrolled as a control in a pregnancy study.

The CDR3 DNA sequence: TGTGCCTGGAGTGGACAGTCCTACGAGCAGTACTTC. Its translation: CAWSGQSYEQYF. The rearrangement links TRBV30 to TRBJ2-7; D might be TRBD1 (5 bases). The CDR3 sequence is 12 residues long. V lost 1 base and J lost 1, with 5 bases in between. Looked up from germline, CDR1 is GTSNPN and CDR2 is SVGIG (reference sequence).

V gene TRBV6-1 combines with J gene TRBJ1-5; the D is unclear. Germline lookup yields CDR1 MNHNS and CDR2 SASEGT. Trimming took 3 bases from V and 5 from J, leaving 17 bases between them. The CDR3 consists of 16 residues. The CDR3 nucleotides read TGTGCCAGCAGTGAGGCCCCCTTGCAGGCCCATCAGCCCCAGCATTTT. Translation gives CASSEAPLQAHQPQHF.

The V and J genes are TRBV18 and TRBJ2-7, with 8 nucleotides matching TRBD2. The CDR3 runs to 15 residues. Trimming at V came to 3 bases and at J to 3 bases, leaving 7 bases not matched to a gene. Germline assignment: CDR1 KGHSH and CDR2 LQKENI. The DNA for the CDR3 is TGTGCCAGCTCACCCGGAGTGGCGGGGGGCTACGAGCAGTACTTC. It encodes CASSPGVAGGYEQYF. Complete variable domain (other parts from reference TRBV18 and TRBJ2-7): NAGVMQNPRHLVRRRGQEARLRCSPMKGHSHVYWYRQLPEEGLKFMVYLQKENIIDESGMPKERFSAEFPKEGPSILRIQQVVRGDSAAYFCASSPGVAGGYEQYFGPGTRLTVT.

V is TRBV7-3 and J is TRBJ1-4, with a possible D match to TRBD1 (5 bases). The CDR3 contains 13 residues. Between the trimmed V and J ends, which lost 4 bases and 10 bases, there was a span of 13 bases. The germline V gene has CDR1 SGHTA and CDR2 FQGTGA. CDR3 sequence (DNA): TGTGCCAGCAGCTCCGAACAGGAAGGAAAACTGTTTTTT. Translation gives CASSSEQEGKLFF.

This chain uses TRBV14 with TRBJ2-1; D may be TRBD1 (5 bases). The CDR3 loop spans 16 amino acids. V shed 2 bases and J shed 8 bases, with 19 bases lying between them. In germline, CDR1 is SGHDN, CDR2 FVKESK. CDR3 protein: CASSQSKAHGADEQFF. In DNA, the CDR3 is TGTGCCAGCAGCCAATCCAAAGCCCATGGGGCAGATGAGCAGTTCTTC.

The chain couples TRBV28 to TRBJ2-7, with D tentatively TRBD1 (5 bases). This CDR3 spans 13 amino acids. Germline V gives CDR1 MDHEN, CDR2 SYDVKM. Trimming shortened V by 2 bases and J by 4 bases, and 9 bases separated the two germline ends. The CDR3 nucleotides read TGTGCCAGCAGTTTACGACAGTCTTACGAGCAGTACTTC. This translates into CASSLRQSYEQYF.

This sequence joins TRBV7-3 and TRBJ2-3; 7 nucleotides line up with TRBD1. Per the germline V gene, CDR1 is SGHTA and CDR2 is FQGTGA. This CDR3 is built from 14 residues. V gave up 5 bases and J gave up 2 bases; unmatched junction bases: 4. Here the CDR3 DNA reads TGTGCCAGCAGCAGACAGGGATACACAGATACGCAGTATTTT. This translates into CASSRQGYTDTQYF.

This chain connects TRBV28 to TRBJ1-2; D gene uncertain. Germline V gene lookup returns CDR1 MDHEN and CDR2 SYDVKM. The CDR3 is 14 amino acids. V dropped 6 bases and J dropped 1 base, with 12 bases sitting between them. CDR3 in DNA: TGTGCCAGCAGATTAAGACTAAATAACTATGGCTACACCTTC. Translated: CASRLRLNNYGYTF.

V is TRBV5-4 and J is TRBJ2-1; 8 bases are shared with TRBD2. This CDR3 is 17 amino acids long. V gave up 1 base and J gave up 0 bases; unmatched junction bases: 6. Germline-derived CDR1 and CDR2 are SGHNT and YYREEE (reference sequence). The CDR3 protein is CASSLILAASSYNEQFF. DNA of the CDR3: TGTGCCAGCAGCTTGATACTAGCGGCGAGCTCCTACAATGAGCAGTTCTTC.

The V gene is TRBV13, the J gene TRBJ1-5; TRBD1 agrees at 9 bases. The CDR3 length is 16 residues. J was trimmed by 6 bases and V by 0 bases; bases with no gene match: 6. Germline CDR1 reads PRHDT; CDR2 reads FYEKMQ (reference sequence). CDR3 DNA: TGTGCCAGCAGCTTAGGACAGGGGGCGACGGGTCAGCCCCAGCATTTT. Translation gives CASSLGQGATGQPQHF.

CDR3 loop: CASSAGQAVDIQYF. The DNA of the CDR3 is TGTGCCAGCAGCGCGGGACAGGCAGTGGACATTCAGTACTTC. This rearrangement joins TRBV5-6 to TRBJ2-4; 8 nucleotides align to TRBD1. CDR1 and CDR2 (germline): SGHDT, YYEEEE. V lost 4 bases and J lost 8; bases outside the gene matches: 8. This CDR3 region has 14 residues.

The chain has TRBV9 and TRBJ1-1, with unresolved D. The CDR3 is made up of 14 amino acids. Trimming took off 3 bases at V and 2 bases at J, with 11 bases between the two ends. Per germline, CDR1 SGDLS and CDR2 YYNGEE. CDR3 residues: CASSADPGNTEAFF. The DNA of the CDR3 is TGTGCCAGCAGCGCCGACCCGGGAAACACTGAAGCTTTCTTT.

The genes are TRBV2 and TRBJ1-5; 8 bases are shared with TRBD1. V trimming: 5 bases; J trimming: 3 bases; junction bases outside the gene matches: 3. The germline CDR1 and CDR2 sequences are SNHLY and FYNNEI. The CDR3 contains 14 residues. CDR3 DNA sequence: TGTGCCAGCAGTCAGGGGGCCCTCAATCAGCCCCAGCATTTT. Encoded protein: CASSQGALNQPQHF.

This chain joins TRBV28 and TRBJ2-2; perhaps TRBD2 as D (6 bases). Germline values: CDR1 MDHEN, CDR2 SYDVKM. This CDR3 is built from 18 residues. Trimming removed 7 bases at V and 5 bases at J, with 26 bases between. CDR3 sequence: CASTLTGPGAWSTGELFF. CDR3 bases: TGTGCCAGCACCTTAACAGGTCCGGGAGCCTGGTCAACCGGGGAGCTGTTTTTT.

The V call is TRBV12-5, the J call TRBJ2-1; weak D call: TRBD1 (6 bases). The V end lost 4 bases, the J end lost 3 bases, and 7 bases lay between the germline ends. Germline assignment: CDR1 LGHNT and CDR2 FRNRAP. The CDR3 has 13 amino acids. The CDR3 reads CASGSDSYNEQFF. The DNA of the CDR3 is TGTGCTAGTGGTTCGGACAGCTACAATGAGCAGTTCTTC.